This T cell receptor (beta chain) was observed in a study of CD8 T cells in Susac syndrome. cDNA came from approximately 0.5 to 1 ug RNA primed by random hexamers. TCRdb ran MiXCR on the immunoSEQ multiplex PCR reads and lists one entry per CDR3 protein. The table lists approximately 300,000 distinct CDR3 sequences, roughly 90% of them singletons. The CDR3 contains 11 residues. Trimming pared 7 bases from V and 2 bases from J, leaving 6 bases between. Germline V gene sequence: CDR1 SNHLY, CDR2 FYNNEI. Through negative isolation, CD4+ and CD8+ T cells were obtained, while TEMRA cells were enriched using FACS.

The chain links TRBV2 to TRBJ2-7; D unclear. The TCR comes from a human donor with multiple sclerosis. Sequencing used CD8+ T cells from PBMCs. CDR3 sequence reads: CASIPPYEQYF. CDR3 sequence (DNA): TGTGCCAGCATTCCCCCCTACGAGCAGTACTTC.